This passage covers 2 T cell receptor beta chains from one sample sequenced in a study of blood T cell repertoires in COVID-19 (dated by TCRdb to between 2020 and 2021). Library preparation employed the immunoSEQ multiplex PCR assay. TCRdb limited this immuneACCESS table to in-frame rearrangements with V and J called. A share of clones is missing; checked studies link under half to unresolved V genes, and the rest is unexplained. The sample records about 30,000 clones, around 89% of which are singletons. The top ten clones comprise roughly 15% of the sample. Sequencing was done on a sample of peripheral blood. The receptors derive from an older man with acute or convalescent COVID-19.

V gene TRBV30 combines with J gene TRBJ1-2; possible D gene TRBD1, 6 bases. The CDR3 extends over 13 amino acids. V shed 3 bases and J shed 2 bases, with 10 bases lying between them. CDR1 is GTSNPN, CDR2 SVGIG, per germline (reference sequence). The CDR3 coding sequence is TGTGCCTGGAGCCTGACAGGAAACTATGGCTACACCTTC. Its protein is CAWSLTGNYGYTF.

The chain has TRBV30 and TRBJ1-2, with D maybe TRBD1 (5 bases). This CDR3 comprises 13 residues. Trimming stripped 1 base from V and 3 bases from J, with 9 bases between. The germline V gene encodes CDR1 GTSNPN and CDR2 SVGIG (reference sequence). Here the CDR3 reads CAWSERGDYGYTF. The CDR3 DNA follows: TGTGCCTGGAGTGAACGGGGGGACTATGGCTACACCTTC.